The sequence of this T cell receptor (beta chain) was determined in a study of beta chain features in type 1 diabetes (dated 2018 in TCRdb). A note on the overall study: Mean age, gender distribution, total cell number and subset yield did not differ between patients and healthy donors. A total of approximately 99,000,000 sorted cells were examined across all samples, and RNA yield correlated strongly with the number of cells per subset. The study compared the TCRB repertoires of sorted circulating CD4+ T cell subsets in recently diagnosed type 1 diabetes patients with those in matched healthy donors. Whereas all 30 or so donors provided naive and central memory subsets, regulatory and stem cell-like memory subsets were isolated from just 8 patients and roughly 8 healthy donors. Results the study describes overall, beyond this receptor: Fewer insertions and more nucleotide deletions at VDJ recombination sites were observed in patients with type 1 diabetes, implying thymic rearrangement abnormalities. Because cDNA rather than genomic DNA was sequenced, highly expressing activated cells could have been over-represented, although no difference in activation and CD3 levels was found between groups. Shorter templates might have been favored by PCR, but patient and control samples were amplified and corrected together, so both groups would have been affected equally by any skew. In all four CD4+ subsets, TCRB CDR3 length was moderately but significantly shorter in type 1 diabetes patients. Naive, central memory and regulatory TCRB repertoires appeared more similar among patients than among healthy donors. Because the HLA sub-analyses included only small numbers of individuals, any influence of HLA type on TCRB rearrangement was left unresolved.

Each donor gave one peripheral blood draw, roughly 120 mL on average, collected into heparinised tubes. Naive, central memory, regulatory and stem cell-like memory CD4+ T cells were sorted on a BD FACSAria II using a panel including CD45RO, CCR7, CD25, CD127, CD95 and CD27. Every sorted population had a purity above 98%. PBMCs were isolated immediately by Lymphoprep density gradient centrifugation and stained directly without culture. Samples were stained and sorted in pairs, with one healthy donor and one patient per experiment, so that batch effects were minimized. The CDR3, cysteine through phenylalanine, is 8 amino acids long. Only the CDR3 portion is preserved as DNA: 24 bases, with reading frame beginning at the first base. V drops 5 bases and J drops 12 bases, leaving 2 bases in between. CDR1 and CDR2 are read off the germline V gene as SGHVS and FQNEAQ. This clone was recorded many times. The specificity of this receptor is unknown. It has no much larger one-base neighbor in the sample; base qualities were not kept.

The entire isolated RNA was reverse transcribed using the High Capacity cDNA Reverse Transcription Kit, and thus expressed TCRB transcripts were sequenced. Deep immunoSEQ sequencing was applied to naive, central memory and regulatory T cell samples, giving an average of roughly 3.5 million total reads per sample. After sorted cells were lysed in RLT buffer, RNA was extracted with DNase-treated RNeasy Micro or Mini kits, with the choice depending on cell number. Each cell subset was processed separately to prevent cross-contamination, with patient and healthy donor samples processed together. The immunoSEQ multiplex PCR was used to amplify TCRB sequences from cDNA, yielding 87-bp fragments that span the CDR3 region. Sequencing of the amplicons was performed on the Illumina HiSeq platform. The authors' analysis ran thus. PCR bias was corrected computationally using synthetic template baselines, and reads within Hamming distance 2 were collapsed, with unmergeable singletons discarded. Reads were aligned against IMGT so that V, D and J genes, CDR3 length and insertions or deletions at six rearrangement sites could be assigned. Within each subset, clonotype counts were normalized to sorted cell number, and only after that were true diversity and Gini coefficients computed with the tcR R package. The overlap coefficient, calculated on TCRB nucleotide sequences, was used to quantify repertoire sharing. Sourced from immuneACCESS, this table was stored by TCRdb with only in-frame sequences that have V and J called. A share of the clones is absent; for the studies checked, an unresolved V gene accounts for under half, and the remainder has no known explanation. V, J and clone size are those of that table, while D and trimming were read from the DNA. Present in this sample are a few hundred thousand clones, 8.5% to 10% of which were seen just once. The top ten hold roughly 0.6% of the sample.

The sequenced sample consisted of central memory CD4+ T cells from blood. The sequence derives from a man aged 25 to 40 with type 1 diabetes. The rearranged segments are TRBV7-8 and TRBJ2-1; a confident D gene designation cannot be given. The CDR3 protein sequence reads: CASSPQFF. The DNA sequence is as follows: TGTGCCAGCAGCCCGCAGTTCTTC.